This T cell receptor beta chain comes out of a study of blood T cell repertoires in COVID-19. Study-level information: T cells, B-cell-depleted T cells, or PBMCs provided the cDNA or gDNA that served as material.

Assay used: immunoSEQ multiplex PCR; TCRdb lists only in-frame clones, some missing. Found here are 100,000 to 150,000 clones, approximately 80% of them singletons; the top ten hold 12%. V lost 5 bases and J lost 3; bases outside the gene matches: 4. Per germline, CDR1 MNHEY and CDR2 SMNVEV (reference sequence). This CDR3 contains 14 residues. This clone has a single count. The same CDR3 is also encoded by other DNA sequences in this sample. Sequenced input: peripheral blood. This TCR derives from a man between 60 and 75 years old with acute or convalescent COVID-19. V usage is TRBV27 and J usage is TRBJ2-4; TRBD1 matches at 7 bases. The CDR3 nucleotides are TGTGCCAGCAGTCCTGACAGGGTCAAAAACATTCAGTACTTC. Translated, it gives CASSPDRVKNIQYF.